This paragraph reports one TCR beta chain. This sample was taken from a study of blood T cell repertoires in COVID-19. This CDR3 region has 16 residues. CDR1 is SGHNT, CDR2 YYREEE, per germline (reference sequence). Trimming pared 1 base from V and 3 bases from J, leaving 13 bases between. Clones were sequenced by immunoSEQ multiplex PCR, and TCRdb holds only the in-frame ones, with some missing. The sample shows about 160,000 clones, around 80% of them seen only once. This TCR was sampled from a man between 60 and 75 years old with acute or convalescent COVID-19. The gene calls are TRBV5-4 and TRBJ2-2; tentatively, D is TRBD1 (6 bases). Sequencing was done on a sample of peripheral blood. CDR3 in amino acids: CASSLKAKGDTGELFF. CDR3 nucleotide sequence: TGTGCCAGCAGCTTGAAGGCTAAGGGGGACACCGGGGAGCTGTTTTTT. The full variable domain, completed using reference TRBV5-4 and TRBJ2-2, is ETGVTQSPTHLIKTRGQQVTLRCSSQSGHNTVSWYQQALGQGPQFIFQYYREEENGRGNFPPRFSGLQFPNYSSELNVNALELDDSALYLCASSLKAKGDTGELFFGEGSRLTVL.